This is a list of T cell receptor beta chains from one sample in a study of T cell responses to AZD1222 COVID-19 vaccine. Only in-frame clones appear in the TCRdb table, and some are missing; sequencing was by immunoSEQ multiplex PCR. In the table there are 100,000 to 150,000 clones, around 94% of which are singletons. The input for sequencing was peripheral blood, taken on day 0 of AZD1222 vaccination. These receptors all stem from an adult in good health. Both conserved end residues are part of each CDR3. Each record gives: V gene, clone size, J gene, D gene, CDR3 DNA, CDR3 protein. A D gene is named only where the DNA matches it firmly. The listing skips clone size in some rows; elsewhere it reads once, few, many or a size class.

v_gene: TRBV7-9; abundance: -; j_gene: TRBJ2-7; d_gene: TRBD2; CDR3nt: TGTGCCAGCAGCTCCTCCGGGACTAGCGGGAGAAGTGAGCAGTACTTC; CDR3aa: CASSSSGTSGRSEQYF
v_gene: TRBV2; abundance: -; j_gene: TRBJ2-7; d_gene: TRBD2; CDR3nt: TGTGCCAGCAGGCCACTAGCGGGAGGGCCGACCTACGAGCAGTACTTC; CDR3aa: CASRPLAGGPTYEQYF
v_gene: TRBV7-2; abundance: -; j_gene: TRBJ2-3; d_gene: TRBD2; CDR3nt: TGTGCCAGCAGCTTAGTGGATAGCGGGAGGGTACTTTTT; CDR3aa: CASSLVDSGRVLF
v_gene: TRBV7-9; abundance: -; j_gene: TRBJ2-2; d_gene: TRBD2; CDR3nt: TGTGCCAGCAGCCCGGGGGGGGGCACCGGGGAGCTGTTTTTT; CDR3aa: CASSPGGGTGELFF
v_gene: TRBV28; abundance: -; j_gene: TRBJ1-3; d_gene: TRBD1; CDR3nt: TGTGCCAGCAAGAACCATGGGACAGGGGGCGCGTTGGGAAACACCATATATTTT; CDR3aa: CASKNHGTGGALGNTIYF
v_gene: TRBV2; abundance: -; j_gene: TRBJ1-5; d_gene: -; CDR3nt: TGTGCCAGCAGAATGGAGTCCCTTAGCAATCAGCCCCAGCATTTT; CDR3aa: CASRMESLSNQPQHF
v_gene: TRBV10-3; abundance: -; j_gene: TRBJ2-2; d_gene: TRBD1; CDR3nt: TGTGCCATCAGTACACCGGGACAGGGTTTTTCGGGGGAGCTGTTTTTT; CDR3aa: CAISTPGQGFSGELFF
v_gene: TRBV28; abundance: once; j_gene: TRBJ2-7; d_gene: -; CDR3nt: TGTGCCAGCAGATCCCCCGGTGGGAGACCCTCCTACGAGCAGTACTTC; CDR3aa: CASRSPGGRPSYEQYF
v_gene: TRBV19; abundance: -; j_gene: TRBJ1-1; d_gene: -; CDR3nt: TGTGCCAGTACCTCGACGGCAGGGTCTATAGTAGCTTTCTTT; CDR3aa: CASTSTAGSIVAFF
v_gene: TRBV30; abundance: -; j_gene: TRBJ1-4; d_gene: TRBD1; CDR3nt: TGTGCCTGGAATGCAGGGGGCGGGGGTGAAAAACTGTTTTTT; CDR3aa: CAWNAGGGGEKLFF
v_gene: TRBV5-4; abundance: -; j_gene: TRBJ1-2; d_gene: TRBD1; CDR3nt: TGTGCCAGCAGCTTGGGTCAGGGGGCAGGGTATGGCTACACCTTC; CDR3aa: CASSLGQGAGYGYTF
v_gene: TRBV10-2; abundance: -; j_gene: TRBJ2-2; d_gene: -; CDR3nt: TGCGCCAGCAGTGAACTAGCAGCCTCGGCCGGGGAGCTGTTTTTT; CDR3aa: CASSELAASAGELFF
v_gene: TRBV6-5; abundance: -; j_gene: TRBJ2-7; d_gene: TRBD2; CDR3nt: TGTGCAACCGGGGAGGGATCCTCCTACGAGCAGTACTTC; CDR3aa: CATGEGSSYEQYF
v_gene: TRBV30; abundance: -; j_gene: TRBJ2-5; d_gene: TRBD2; CDR3nt: TGTGCCTGGAGTGTGGGAGGGGCTCTGGGGACCCAGTACTTC; CDR3aa: CAWSVGGALGTQYF
v_gene: TRBV27; abundance: -; j_gene: TRBJ1-5; d_gene: -; CDR3nt: TGTGCCAGCAGTTCCTTTCGGTCAGGGAGCAATCAGCCCCAGCATTTT; CDR3aa: CASSSFRSGSNQPQHF
v_gene: TRBV15; abundance: -; j_gene: TRBJ1-2; d_gene: -; CDR3nt: TGTGCCACCAGCAGAGGGACCGCGTATGGCTACACCTTC; CDR3aa: CATSRGTAYGYTF
v_gene: TRBV5-8; abundance: -; j_gene: TRBJ2-7; d_gene: -; CDR3nt: TGTGCCAGCAGCTTGGACAGGTACGAGCAGTACTTC; CDR3aa: CASSLDRYEQYF
v_gene: TRBV28; abundance: once; j_gene: TRBJ1-4; d_gene: -; CDR3nt: TGTGCCAGCAACCCTTCGGAAGGACTCGGAACAGTATTTAGTGAAAAACTGTTTTTT; CDR3aa: CASNPSEGLGTVFSEKLFF
v_gene: TRBV28; abundance: -; j_gene: TRBJ1-2; d_gene: -; CDR3nt: TGTGCCAGCAGTGCTGGGTTCGAAGGCTACACCTTC; CDR3aa: CASSAGFEGYTF
v_gene: TRBV2; abundance: -; j_gene: TRBJ2-1; d_gene: -; CDR3nt: TGTGCCAGCAGTGAAGGGCTGAACAATGAGCAGTTCTTC; CDR3aa: CASSEGLNNEQFF